This entry lists 9 T cell receptor beta chains sequenced from one sample in a study of cytomegalovirus exposure and HLA in healthy donors. Primers: 60 Vbeta forward and 13 Jbeta reverse. Data came from immunoSEQ multiplex PCR; TCRdb stores just in-frame clones and leaves some out. This repertoire shows about 140,000 clones, 70% to 90% found once; its top ten account for approximately 4%. Sequences were obtained from PBMCs. The receptors shown here come from a woman between 40 and 55 years old in good health and CMV-seropositive.

This chain uses TRBV27 with TRBJ1-2; perhaps TRBD1 as D (6 bases). The ends were cut back, 3 bases at V and 2 bases at J, with 7 bases in the middle. Germline CDR1 MNHEY, CDR2 SMNVEV (reference sequence). The CDR3 runs to 13 residues. The CDR3 nucleotides are TGTGCCAGCAGTTTCACAGGGAACTATGGCTACACCTTC. This encodes CASSFTGNYGYTF.

V is TRBV7-8 and J is TRBJ2-7, with 12 nucleotides matching TRBD2. CDR1 and CDR2 (germline): SGHVS, FQNEAQ. V shed 5 bases and J 6 bases; nucleotides not matched to a gene: 5. The length of the CDR3 is 14 residues. CDR3 loop: CASSQLAGGGEQYF. The DNA of the CDR3 is TGTGCCAGCAGCCAACTAGCGGGAGGCGGCGAGCAGTACTTC.

To note about this clone: An end of the junction does not agree with germline; a read error may underlie this. J is TRBJ2-7 and V is TRBV7-9, with D possibly being TRBD2 (6 bases). CDR3 size: 13 residues. CDR1 and CDR2 (germline): SEHNR, FQNEAQ (reference sequence). CDR3 protein: CASSLAGGDEQYF. Written as DNA, the CDR3 is TGTGCCAGCAGTTTAGCAGGAGGGGACGAGCAGTACTTC. Full variable domain (rest looked up from reference TRBV7-9 and TRBJ2-7): DTGVSQNPRHKITKRGQNVTFRCDPISEHNRLYWYRQTLGQGPEFLTYFQNEAQLEKSRLLSDRFSAERPKGSFSTLEIQRTEQGDSAMYLCASSLAGGDEQYFGPGTRLTVT.

The rearrangement uses TRBV6-1 and TRBJ2-3; TRBD1 matches at 11 bases. With 4 bases clipped from V and 6 bases from J, the junction kept 9 bases outside the gene matches. The CDR3 totals 16 residues. Germline CDR1 MNHNS, CDR2 SASEGT. CDR3 region: CASSGTGGYSADTQYF. CDR3 nucleotides: TGTGCCAGCAGTGGGACAGGGGGCTACTCGGCGGATACGCAGTATTTT.

J is TRBJ2-1 and V is TRBV13; the match to TRBD2 covers 8 bases. Germline CDR1 PRHDT, CDR2 FYEKMQ (reference sequence). This CDR3 contains 15 residues. The ends lost 5 bases at V and 4 bases at J; junction bases unmatched: 7. In DNA, the CDR3 is TGTGCCAGCAGCCCCCTAGCGGGCCTTTACAATGAGCAGTTCTTC. It specifies CASSPLAGLYNEQFF.

J is TRBJ1-3 and V is TRBV9, with 7 bases identical to TRBD1. The V and J ends lost 3 bases and 4 bases, in that order; junction bases with no gene match: 7. This CDR3 is built from 15 residues. Germline V gives CDR1 SGDLS, CDR2 YYNGEE. The CDR3: CASSADRVSGNTIYF. As DNA, the CDR3 is TGTGCCAGCAGCGCCGACAGGGTTTCCGGAAACACCATATATTTT. The variable domain in full, with the rest retrieved from reference TRBV9 and TRBJ1-3, is DSGVTQTPKHLITATGQRVTLRCSPRSGDLSVYWYQQSLDQGLQFLIQYYNGEERAKGNILERFSAQQFPDLHSELNLSSLELGDSALYFCASSADRVSGNTIYFGEGSWLTVV.

The CDR3 DNA sequence: TGTGCCAGGACTAGCGGGGGGCGGCAAACAGATACGCAGTATTTT. Its protein product is CARTSGGRQTDTQYF. This sequence joins TRBV2 and TRBJ2-3, with 13 bases aligning to TRBD2. The CDR3 covers 15 residues. The germline gives CDR1 SNHLY, CDR2 FYNNEI. J was trimmed by 3 bases and V by 9 bases; bases with no gene match: 6. Together with reference TRBV2 and TRBJ2-3, the CDR3 gives the full variable domain: EPEVTQTPSHQVTQMGQEVILRCVPISNHLYFYWYRQILGQKVEFLVSFYNNEISEKSEIFDDQFSVERPDGSNFTLKIRSTKLEDSAMYFCARTSGGRQTDTQYFGPGTRLTVL.

In this sample, this clone turned up once. The rearrangement joins TRBV30 to TRBJ1-4; D might be TRBD1 (6 bases). The germline V gene encodes CDR1 GTSNPN and CDR2 SVGIG (reference sequence). The CDR3 length is 14 residues. The germline V and J ends were trimmed by 0 bases and 7 bases, with 12 bases remaining between them. CDR3 DNA: TGTGCCTGGAGTGTGCAGGGGTGGAGTGAAAAACTGTTTTTT. Translated: CAWSVQGWSEKLFF.

The J gene is TRBJ2-3, the V gene TRBV10-3; TRBD2 matches 8 bases. The CDR3 is 16 amino acids. V gave up 3 bases and J gave up 2 bases; unmatched junction bases: 7. Germline-derived CDR1 and CDR2 are ENHRY and SYGVKD. This CDR3 reads CAISEGLAGPTDTQYF. Here the CDR3 DNA reads TGTGCCATCAGTGAAGGCCTAGCGGGCCCCACAGATACGCAGTATTTT.